These 26 T cell receptor beta chains were sequenced from one sample in a study of shared clonotypes between healthy human individuals. Only CD45RO-negative cells positively selected for CCR7 counted as naive CD8 cells, so terminally differentiated effector memory CD45RA+ cells were excluded. The repertoire was sequenced with immunoSEQ multiplex PCR; TCRdb's copy has only in-frame clones and lacks some. The sample consists of around 1.9 million clones, about 92% of them appearing once. Sequencing used naive CD8+ T cells from PBMCs. The receptors come from a man aged 18-30 years in good health. Some clones in this sample may be carry-over from other donors' samples.

The rearrangement links TRBV4-3 to TRBJ2-7, with 11 bases aligning to TRBD2. V gave up 1 base and J gave up 2 bases; unmatched junction bases: 7. The CDR3 extends over 17 amino acids. CDR1 and CDR2 (germline): LGHNA, YSLEER. In DNA form, the CDR3 reads TGCGCCAGCAGCCAAGCGCTTAGCGGGAGGGCCCCCTACGAGCAGTACTTC. Translating it yields CASSQALSGRAPYEQYF.

This clone has more than one count but fewer than ten. Distinct nucleotide sequences in the sample also encode this CDR3. V usage is TRBV30 and J usage is TRBJ1-3; D is unresolved. The CDR3 has 11 residues. Trimming took 2 bases from V and 4 from J, leaving 3 bases between them. Germline values: CDR1 GTSNPN, CDR2 SVGIG (reference sequence). The CDR3 is CAWSFGNTIYF. The CDR3 nucleotides are TGTGCCTGGAGTTTCGGAAACACCATATATTTT.

This chain joins TRBV29-1 and TRBJ2-1; D gene uncertain. V was cut by 5 bases and J by 4 bases, with 6 bases left in between. Germline V gives CDR1 SQVTM, CDR2 ANQGSEA. This CDR3 is built from 11 residues. This chain's CDR3 is CSVWHYNEQFF. CDR3 bases: TGCAGCGTTTGGCATTACAATGAGCAGTTCTTC.

For this clone: This specimen includes other DNA sequences encoding the same CDR3. The chain is built from TRBV6-5 and TRBJ2-2; D unresolved. V shed 0 bases and J shed 1 base, with 9 bases lying between them. Germline CDR1 is MNHEY and CDR2 is SVGAGI. There are 16 residues in the CDR3. CDR3 nucleotides: TGTGCCAGCAGTTACTCGATGGGCAAGAACACCGGGGAGCTGTTTTTT. Translation gives CASSYSMGKNTGELFF.

The CDR3 sequence: CASTLALDMRTEAFF. DNA for the CDR3: TGTGCCAGCACCCTAGCATTGGATATGCGCACTGAAGCTTTCTTT. This chain connects TRBV2 to TRBJ1-1; D not certain. The V end lost 7 bases, the J end lost 4 bases, and 19 bases lay between the germline ends. CDR1 is SNHLY, CDR2 FYNNEI, per germline. There are 15 residues in the CDR3.

The rearrangement joins TRBV4-1 to TRBJ2-5, with 7 positions matching TRBD1. After removal of 0 bases from V and 4 bases from J, the junction contained 11 bases not matched to a gene. CDR1 MGHRA and CDR2 YSYEKL come from the germline V gene. This CDR3 has 17 residues. CDR3 sequence (DNA): TGCGCCAGCAGCCAAGACCACAGGGGAAGTCCTACAGAGACCCAGTACTTC. Translation: CASSQDHRGSPTETQYF.

The genes are TRBV15 and TRBJ2-7; D perhaps matches TRBD1 (5 bases). The germline V gene encodes CDR1 LNHNV and CDR2 YYDKDF (reference sequence). CDR3 length: 15 residues. Trimming took 1 base from V and 5 from J, leaving 15 bases between them. In DNA, the CDR3 is TGTGCCACCAGCAGAGTCCCAGGGAACCTCGACGAGCAGTACTTC. Translated: CATSRVPGNLDEQYF.

This clone was found once. The V and J genes are TRBV19 and TRBJ1-5; D call uncertain. Trimming stripped 3 bases from V and 6 bases from J, with 18 bases between. CDR1 and CDR2 (germline): LNHDA, SQIVND (reference sequence). This CDR3 has 16 residues. This CDR3 is CASSIIRHRTTQPQHF. CDR3 bases: TGTGCCAGTAGTATCATCCGGCACAGAACCACTCAGCCCCAGCATTTT.

The sample holds a few counts of this clone. The chain combines TRBV7-9 with TRBJ2-7; 9 bases are a match to TRBD1. Trimming cost V 5 bases and J 6 bases; bases outside gene matches: 8. Germline loops: CDR1 SEHNR, CDR2 FQNEAQ (reference sequence). This CDR3 is 14 amino acids long. The CDR3, as DNA: TGTGCCAGCAGCCTACAGACAGGGGGTAGCGAGCAGTACTTC. The encoded protein is CASSLQTGGSEQYF.

The V and J genes are TRBV10-1 and TRBJ1-1, with a weak D call TRBD1 (5 bases). Trimming pared 7 bases from V and 1 base from J, leaving 16 bases between. Germline V gene data show CDR1 as WNHNN and CDR2 as SYGVQD (reference sequence). This CDR3 region has 15 residues. This CDR3 is CASTRKWTPNTEAFF. In DNA, the CDR3 is TGCGCCAGCACCCGAAAATGGACACCGAACACTGAAGCTTTCTTT.

The rearrangement links TRBV27 to TRBJ2-3, with D hard to call. V was cut by 5 bases and J by 6 bases, with 12 bases left in between. This CDR3 contains 13 residues. CDR1 MNHEY and CDR2 SMNVEV come from the germline V gene (reference sequence). DNA of the CDR3: TGTGCCAGCAGTGTTTTGGGGATGGATACGCAGTATTTT. The encoded protein is CASSVLGMDTQYF.

The V gene is TRBV9, the J gene TRBJ2-3; the match to TRBD2 covers 8 bases. Germline V gene data show CDR1 as SGDLS and CDR2 as YYNGEE. Unmatched junction bases numbered 5, after V lost 0 bases and J lost 5 bases. This CDR3 has 15 amino acids. CDR3 DNA sequence: TGTGCCAGCAGCGTAGATGGACTAGCAGTAGATACGCAGTATTTT. This codes for CASSVDGLAVDTQYF.

J is TRBJ2-7 and V is TRBV6-5, with 7 nucleotides matching TRBD2. The CDR3 has 11 amino acids. V lost 7 bases, J lost 7 bases, and 4 bases stayed unmatched. Germline V CDR1 and CDR2: MNHEY, SVGAGI. CDR3 loop: CASTHGGEQYF. In DNA form, the CDR3 reads TGTGCCAGCACCCACGGGGGGGAGCAGTACTTC.

The V gene is TRBV30, the J gene TRBJ1-2; D not resolved. The CDR3 loop spans 12 amino acids. From germline, CDR1 is GTSNPN and CDR2 SVGIG (reference sequence). V lost 0 bases, J lost 6 bases, and 8 bases lay in between. The CDR3 nucleotides read TGTGCCTGGAGTGTAGCGGGGAATGGCTACACCTTC. This encodes CAWSVAGNGYTF.

This chain connects TRBV9 to TRBJ2-7; D remains ambiguous. Between the trimmed V and J ends, which lost 0 bases and 4 bases, there was a span of 14 bases. The CDR3 is 15 amino acids. The germline gives CDR1 SGDLS, CDR2 YYNGEE. The CDR3 sequence is CASSVVPSDGYEQYF. CDR3 DNA: TGTGCCAGCAGCGTAGTTCCTTCCGATGGGTACGAGCAGTACTTC.

CDR3 in DNA: TGTGCTAGTGGTTCTGACAGCCGCGGATCACCGAACACTGAAGCTTTCTTT. Protein product: CASGSDSRGSPNTEAFF. This rearrangement joins TRBV12-5 to TRBJ1-1; possibly TRBD1 for D (5 bases). The V end lost 4 bases, the J end lost 1 base, and 19 bases lay between the germline ends. Germline CDR1 reads LGHNT; CDR2 reads FRNRAP. CDR3 length equals 17 residues.

The V and J genes are TRBV4-1 and TRBJ1-2; 8 bases are a match to TRBD1. Trimming removed 3 bases from V and 2 bases from J; junction bases left unmatched: 2. This CDR3 is 14 amino acids long. Per germline, CDR1 MGHRA and CDR2 YSYEKL. The CDR3 bases are TGCGCCAGCAGCCACGACAGGGGAAACTATGGCTACACCTTC. Translating gives CASSHDRGNYGYTF.

The CDR3 is CASSPWFGAQTYEQYF. CDR3 bases: TGTGCCAGCAGCCCATGGTTCGGGGCTCAAACCTACGAGCAGTACTTC. This sequence joins TRBV5-5 and TRBJ2-7; possibly TRBD1 or TRBD2 for D (5 bases each). This CDR3 comprises 16 residues. Germline-derived CDR1 and CDR2 are SGHKS and YYEKEE (reference sequence). Deletions cut 4 bases from V and 2 bases from J, with 19 bases between.

V and J are TRBV27 and TRBJ2-2, with D unresolved. The CDR3 loop spans 16 amino acids. Trimming stripped 8 bases from V and 1 base from J, with 17 bases between. Germline V gene lookup returns CDR1 MNHEY and CDR2 SMNVEV (reference sequence). This CDR3 reads CASRPSNHLNTGELFF. The CDR3 nucleotides read TGTGCCAGCCGACCCTCTAACCACCTGAACACCGGGGAGCTGTTTTTT.

The chain has TRBV28 and TRBJ2-2; perhaps TRBD1 as D (6 bases). The CDR3 is 15 amino acids. Trimming pared 2 bases from V and 6 bases from J, leaving 13 bases between. The germline V gene has CDR1 MDHEN and CDR2 SYDVKM. CDR3 sequence: CASSLKGVLAGELFF. The CDR3 DNA reads TGTGCCAGCAGTTTAAAGGGGGTCCTAGCCGGGGAGCTGTTTTTT.

A word on this clone: Other nucleotide sequences from this sample produce the same CDR3. The chain recombines TRBV6-5 with TRBJ2-7, with 7 bases fitting TRBD1. The ends lost 2 bases at V and 3 bases at J; junction bases unmatched: 1. The CDR3 loop spans 13 amino acids. Germline V lookup: CDR1 MNHEY, CDR2 SVGAGI. The CDR3, as DNA: TGTGCCAGCAGTTACGGGGACAGCTACGAGCAGTACTTC. Translated: CASSYGDSYEQYF.

The CDR3 bases are TGTGCCACCAGCCCGGCAGGGGCTGGGACCCAGTACTTC. This sequence encodes CATSPAGAGTQYF. The rearrangement links TRBV15 to TRBJ2-5, with D perhaps matching TRBD1 (6 bases). The V gene lost 5 bases and the J gene lost 7 bases, with 14 bases spanning the gap. CDR3 length equals 13 residues. The germline CDR1 and CDR2 sequences are LNHNV and YYDKDF (reference sequence).

This clone was detected only a few times. The gene calls are TRBV5-8 and TRBJ2-2; tentative D call: TRBD2 (6 bases). Trimming removed 1 base at V and 4 bases at J, with 17 bases between. The length of the CDR3 is 17 residues. CDR1 and CDR2 (germline): SGHTS, YDEGEE. CDR3 bases: TGTGCCAGCAGCTTGTCTGATGCGGGAAGGAGCACCGGGGAGCTGTTTTTT. Amino acid sequence: CASSLSDAGRSTGELFF.

The chain combines TRBV6-5 with TRBJ2-1, with a weak D call TRBD2 (6 bases). Trimming took 2 bases from V and 9 from J, leaving 20 bases between them. Germline assignment: CDR1 MNHEY and CDR2 SVGAGI. CDR3 length: 16 residues. In nucleotides, the CDR3 is TGTGCCAGCAGTTACCGTCCGGGACTTACCTCGGGTGAGCAGTTCTTC. Amino acids: CASSYRPGLTSGEQFF.

The rearrangement uses TRBV11-2 and TRBJ2-1, with 7 positions matching TRBD2. Germline CDR1 reads SGHAT; CDR2 reads FQNNGV. Unmatched junction bases numbered 18, after V lost 7 bases and J lost 9 bases. The CDR3 extends over 16 amino acids. The CDR3 DNA follows: TGTGCCAGCACCTCCCCAGCTAGCGGAGAACCTGGTGAGCAGTTCTTC. Protein product: CASTSPASGEPGEQFF.

The V gene is TRBV19, the J gene TRBJ1-2; D gene unclear. The CDR3 extends over 15 amino acids. Germline CDR1 and CDR2: LNHDA and SQIVND (reference sequence). The V and J ends lost 4 bases and 2 bases respectively, with 14 bases between them. The CDR3 DNA reads TGTGCCAGTAGTACTCCCCGGGAAGGGAACTATGGCTACACCTTC. It yields the protein CASSTPREGNYGYTF.